One and the same sample provided the 4 T cell receptor beta chains below, sequenced in a study of T cell changes during pregnancy in multiple sclerosis. Method: immunoSEQ multiplex PCR; TCRdb's copy keeps in-frame clones and lacks some. The sample has roughly 84,000 clones, around 93% seen once. The specimen was peripheral blood, collected in the third trimester of pregnancy. The receptors come from a female donor in good health, enrolled as a control in a pregnancy study.

The V and J genes are TRBV5-1 and TRBJ2-5; 8 positions agree with TRBD2. J was trimmed by 5 bases and V by 1 base; bases with no gene match: 13. Looked up from germline, CDR1 is SGHRS and CDR2 is YFSETQ. This CDR3 is 17 amino acids long. CDR3 protein: CASSLFPAGVSSETQYF. The CDR3 DNA is TGCGCCAGCAGCTTGTTTCCAGCGGGAGTATCTAGTGAGACCCAGTACTTC.

The chain combines TRBV19 with TRBJ2-3; D remains unclear. Germline loops: CDR1 LNHDA, CDR2 SQIVND (reference sequence). The germline V and J ends were trimmed by 5 bases and 9 bases, with 21 bases remaining between them. CDR3 length equals 15 residues. The CDR3 bases are TGTGCCAGTAGTTCGACGCCCTCCCCGGGTGAGACGCAGTATTTT. Its translation is CASSSTPSPGETQYF.

This chain joins TRBV5-1 and TRBJ2-2; D may be TRBD2 (5 bases). The germline gives CDR1 SGHRS, CDR2 YFSETQ. Trimming pared 4 bases from V and 11 bases from J, leaving 15 bases between. This CDR3 is built from 13 residues. The DNA for the CDR3 is TGCGCCAGCAGCCTAGGACTTTTCCCTGAGCTGTTTTTT. Translated, it gives CASSLGLFPELFF. The whole variable domain, filled in from reference TRBV5-1 and TRBJ2-2, reads KAGVTQTPRYLIKTRGQQVTLSCSPISGHRSVSWYQQTPGQGLQFLFEYFSETQRNKGNFPGRFSGRQFSNSRSEMNVSTLELGDSALYLCASSLGLFPELFFGEGSRLTVL.

The chain uses TRBV6-6 and TRBJ1-5, with D unclear. Trimming cost V 4 bases and J 0 bases, with 7 bases left between them. Germline V gene lookup returns CDR1 MNHNY and CDR2 SVGAGI (reference sequence). The CDR3 length is 14 residues. The CDR3: CASSSTNSNQPQHF. CDR3 DNA: TGTGCCAGCAGTTCCACAAATAGCAATCAGCCCCAGCATTTT.